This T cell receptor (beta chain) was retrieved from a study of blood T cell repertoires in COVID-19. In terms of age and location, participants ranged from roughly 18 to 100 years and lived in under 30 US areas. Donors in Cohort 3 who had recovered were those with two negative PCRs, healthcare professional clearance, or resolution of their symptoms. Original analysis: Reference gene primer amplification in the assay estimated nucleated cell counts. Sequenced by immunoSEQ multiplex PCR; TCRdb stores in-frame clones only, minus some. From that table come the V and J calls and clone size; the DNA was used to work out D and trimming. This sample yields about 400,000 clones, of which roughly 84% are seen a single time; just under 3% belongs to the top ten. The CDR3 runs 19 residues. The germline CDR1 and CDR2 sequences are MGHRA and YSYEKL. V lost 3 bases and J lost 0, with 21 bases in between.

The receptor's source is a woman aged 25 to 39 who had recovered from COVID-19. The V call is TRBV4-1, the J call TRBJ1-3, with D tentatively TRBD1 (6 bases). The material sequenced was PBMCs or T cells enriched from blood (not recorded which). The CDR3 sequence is CASSHPLTGPKSSGNTIYF. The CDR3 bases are TGCGCCAGCAGCCATCCCCTGACAGGACCGAAGAGCTCTGGAAACACCATATATTTT.